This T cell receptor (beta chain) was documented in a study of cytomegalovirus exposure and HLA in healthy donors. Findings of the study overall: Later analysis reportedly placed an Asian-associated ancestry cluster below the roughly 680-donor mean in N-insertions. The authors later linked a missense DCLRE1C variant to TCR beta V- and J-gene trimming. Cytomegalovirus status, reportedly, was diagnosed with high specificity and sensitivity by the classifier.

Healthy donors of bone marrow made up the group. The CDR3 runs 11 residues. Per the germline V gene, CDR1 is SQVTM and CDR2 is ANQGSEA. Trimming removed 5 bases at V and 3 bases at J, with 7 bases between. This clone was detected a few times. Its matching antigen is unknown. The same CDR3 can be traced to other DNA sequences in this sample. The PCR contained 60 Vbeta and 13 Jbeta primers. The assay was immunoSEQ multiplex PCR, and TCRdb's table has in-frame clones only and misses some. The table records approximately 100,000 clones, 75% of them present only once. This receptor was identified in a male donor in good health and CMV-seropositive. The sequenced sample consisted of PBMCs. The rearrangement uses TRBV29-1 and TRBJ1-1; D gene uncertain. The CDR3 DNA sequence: TGCAGCGTTTACCGGGACACTGAAGCTTTCTTT. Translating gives CSVYRDTEAFF.